These T cell receptor beta chains were read from a single sample in a study of blood T cell repertoires in COVID-19. Method: immunoSEQ multiplex PCR; TCRdb's copy keeps in-frame clones and lacks some. The data hold just over 95,000 clones, with about 83% observed a single time. The source material was peripheral blood. These receptors all come from a human donor in a cohort sampled during active COVID-19. Each CDR3 is given with its conserved first and last residue. D genes are given only for firm matches.

j_call v_call d_call cdr3_aa
TRBJ2-5 TRBV28 - CASSLWQGLTGETQYF
TRBJ1-1 TRBV6-6 - CASSSTLSTEAFF
TRBJ2-7 TRBV2 TRBD1 CATKRGQGYYEQYF
TRBJ2-1 TRBV4-1 - CASSRAGLGLDEQFF
TRBJ1-6 TRBV29-1 TRBD1 CSVYPGQPGRSSPLHF
TRBJ2-5 TRBV24-1 TRBD2 CATSDSGTSGEETQYF
TRBJ1-2 TRBV11-2 - CASSPTGIYGYTF
TRBJ1-6 TRBV5-1 TRBD1 CASSSTGQGSPLHF
TRBJ2-1 TRBV5-1 - CASSDAGTYNEQFF
TRBJ2-7 TRBV2 TRBD1 CASEEGGNEQYF
TRBJ1-1 TRBV2 - CASRQVGTEAFF
TRBJ2-1 TRBV5-8 TRBD2 CASSSPGLAAHNEQFF
TRBJ1-1 TRBV5-1 TRBD1 CASSSNRGRGFEAFF
TRBJ1-4 TRBV7-9 TRBD1 CASSIGTGATNEKLFF
TRBJ1-1 TRBV3-1/TRBV3-2 - CASSPPGVGTEAFF
TRBJ2-5 TRBV5-4 TRBD2 CASRAPGTSGGGETQYF
TRBJ1-5 TRBV28 - CASSLYGGNQPQHF